Below, 20 T cell receptor beta chains from the same sample are listed, as sequenced in a study of T cell responses to AZD1222 COVID-19 vaccine. Using immunoSEQ multiplex PCR, the repertoire was profiled, and TCRdb retains in-frame clones only, with some absent. This sample has under 300,000 clones, with 90% to 95% found just once. The source was peripheral blood, collected on day 0 of AZD1222 vaccination. These receptors all stem from an adult in good health.

This chain joins TRBV10-3 and TRBJ1-6, with TRBD1 as a possible D gene (6 bases). CDR1 and CDR2 from the germline V gene are ENHRY and SYGVKD. The CDR3 runs 12 residues. Trimming took 5 bases from V and 10 from J, leaving 9 bases between them. DNA of the CDR3: TGTGCCATCAGTTTACAGGGCTCACCCCTCCACTTT. Encoded protein: CAISLQGSPLHF.

J is TRBJ2-2 and V is TRBV6-2 or TRBV6-3, with D unresolved. The CDR3 length is 13 residues. V lost 6 bases to trimming and J lost 6 bases, with 11 bases between them. CDR1 is MNHEY, CDR2 SVGEGT, per germline. The CDR3 bases are TGTGCCAGCAGCCAAGGGATATCCGGGGAGCTGTTTTTT. Translated: CASSQGISGELFF.

The sample holds one count of this clone. The chain carries TRBV5-4 and TRBJ1-1, with D possibly TRBD1 on 6 matching bases. Between the trimmed V and J ends, which lost 3 bases and 1 base, there was a span of 19 bases. The germline V gene has CDR1 SGHNT and CDR2 YYREEE (reference sequence). The CDR3 has 17 residues. CDR3 in amino acids: CASSSLGGPGPNTEAFF. In DNA form, the CDR3 reads TGTGCCAGCAGCTCTCTTGGGGGCCCCGGGCCGAACACTGAAGCTTTCTTT.

J is TRBJ2-7 and V is TRBV14, with D hard to call. Germline values: CDR1 SGHDN, CDR2 FVKESK. CDR3 size: 15 residues. The germline V and J ends were trimmed by 0 bases and 2 bases, with 11 bases remaining between them. This CDR3 is CASSQDRHGTYEQYF. CDR3 bases: TGTGCCAGCAGCCAAGACAGACATGGCACCTACGAGCAGTACTTC.

This rearrangement joins TRBV28 to TRBJ1-1; no firm D call. The length of the CDR3 is 14 residues. Trimming left V 3 bases short and J 1 base short, with 9 bases between. Germline CDR1 and CDR2: MDHEN and SYDVKM. The CDR3 DNA reads TGTGCCAGCAGTTTGATTATAAGGAACACTGAAGCTTTCTTT. This sequence encodes CASSLIIRNTEAFF.

The chain has TRBV5-1 and TRBJ2-2; weak D call: TRBD1 (5 bases). The CDR3 is made up of 16 amino acids. The V and J ends lost 1 base and 1 base respectively, with 11 bases between them. Germline-derived CDR1 and CDR2 are SGHRS and YFSETQ. The CDR3 protein is CASSLIAGQNTGELFF. The CDR3 region has the DNA TGCGCCAGCAGCTTGATCGCAGGGCAGAACACCGGGGAGCTGTTTTTT.

The V call is TRBV27, the J call TRBJ1-2; D may be TRBD1 (5 bases). The V end lost 4 bases, the J end lost 3 bases, and 18 bases lay between the germline ends. CDR3 length: 16 amino acids. CDR1 is MNHEY and CDR2 is SMNVEV in the germline V gene (reference sequence). CDR3 sequence (DNA): TGTGCCAGCAGTTCCCCCAGGCAGGGAAGGGACTATGGCTACACCTTC. As protein: CASSSPRQGRDYGYTF.

The CDR3 DNA follows: TGTGCCAGCAGCTTTCCCTTCAGGGATCCCGGGGAGCTGTTTTTT. Translating gives CASSFPFRDPGELFF. This chain links TRBV5-5 with TRBJ2-2; perhaps TRBD1 as D (5 bases). Germline V gene sequence: CDR1 SGHKS, CDR2 YYEKEE (reference sequence). This CDR3 has 15 residues. V was shortened by 2 bases and J by 6 bases, with 14 bases between the two germline ends.

This chain uses TRBV2 with TRBJ2-5, with 7 positions matching TRBD2. The CDR3 covers 14 residues. Germline V gene lookup returns CDR1 SNHLY and CDR2 FYNNEI. Unmatched junction bases numbered 7, after V lost 4 bases and J lost 5 bases. The CDR3 here is CASSVGGGEETQYF. CDR3 DNA sequence: TGTGCCAGCAGTGTGGGCGGGGGTGAGGAGACCCAGTACTTC.

This clone was observed a single time. J is TRBJ2-3 and V is TRBV10-1, with D perhaps TRBD1 or TRBD2 (6 bases each). The length of the CDR3 is 13 residues. Trimming cost V 4 bases and J 5 bases, with 10 bases left between them. From germline, CDR1 is WNHNN and CDR2 SYGVQD (reference sequence). CDR3 DNA sequence: TGCGCCAGCAGTGGGGGGGCCGAAGATACGCAGTATTTT. Translated: CASSGGAEDTQYF.

This clone has more than one count but fewer than ten. The rearrangement uses TRBV3-1 (or the pseudogene TRBV3-2) and TRBJ2-7, with a tentative D call TRBD2 (6 bases). Germline values: CDR1 LGHDT, CDR2 YNNKEL (reference sequence). The CDR3 consists of 15 residues. V was clipped by 1 base and J by 6 bases, with 16 bases between them. CDR3 sequence: CASSQVSAGPGEQYF. Here the CDR3 DNA reads TGTGCCAGCAGCCAAGTCTCGGCGGGGCCAGGCGAGCAGTACTTC.

CDR3 loop: CATNGGGPNEQYF. Here the CDR3 DNA reads TGTGCCACCAACGGGGGGGGTCCCAACGAGCAGTACTTC. The chain joins TRBV28 to TRBJ2-7; TRBD2 aligns across 8 bases. CDR1 MDHEN and CDR2 SYDVKM come from the germline V gene. The ends lost 10 bases at V and 5 bases at J; junction bases unmatched: 10. This CDR3 is 13 amino acids long.

This clone was seen only once. At the DNA level, this CDR3 is encoded by other sequences in the same sample as well. The V call is TRBV5-1, the J call TRBJ2-3; a possible D gene is TRBD2 (5 bases). The CDR3 is made up of 15 amino acids. Deletions cut 0 bases from V and 2 bases from J, with 10 bases between. CDR1 SGHRS and CDR2 YFSETQ come from the germline V gene. The CDR3: CASSLDRGDTDTQYF. As DNA, the CDR3 is TGCGCCAGCAGCTTGGACCGGGGTGACACAGATACGCAGTATTTT. Together with reference TRBV5-1 and TRBJ2-3, the CDR3 gives the full variable domain: KAGVTQTPRYLIKTRGQQVTLSCSPISGHRSVSWYQQTPGQGLQFLFEYFSETQRNKGNFPGRFSGRQFSNSRSEMNVSTLELGDSALYLCASSLDRGDTDTQYFGPGTRLTVL.

V is TRBV6-5 and J is TRBJ2-5; D call uncertain. Germline CDR1 MNHEY, CDR2 SVGAGI. The CDR3 extends over 15 amino acids. V was clipped by 5 bases and J by 2 bases, with 15 bases between them. CDR3 nucleotide sequence: TGTGCCAGCAGTCCCCTCTCGGAACCTCAAGAGACCCAGTACTTC. Amino acids: CASSPLSEPQETQYF.

This chain links TRBV24-1 with TRBJ2-1; 7 bases match TRBD1. Germline trimming cut 4 bases from V and 2 bases from J; bases unmatched to any gene: 7. CDR1 KGHDR and CDR2 SFDVKD come from the germline V gene. This CDR3 comprises 16 residues. For the CDR3, the DNA is TGTGCCACCAGTGACCCGAAGCAGGGGGCCTACAATGAGCAGTTCTTC. This gives the protein CATSDPKQGAYNEQFF.

The J gene is TRBJ2-7, the V gene TRBV10-3; TRBD1 aligns across 7 bases. This CDR3 spans 14 amino acids. The germline gives CDR1 ENHRY, CDR2 SYGVKD. V shed 6 bases and J 3 bases; nucleotides not matched to a gene: 8. CDR3 nucleotide sequence: TGTGCCATCAGCGTCGGGACAGAGGTCTACGAGCAGTACTTC. This gives the protein CAISVGTEVYEQYF.

This chain uses TRBV4-2 with TRBJ1-6, with a possible D match to TRBD1 (6 bases). Germline V gives CDR1 LGHNA, CDR2 YNFKEQ. The CDR3 extends over 16 amino acids. Trimming pared 3 bases from V and 14 bases from J, leaving 23 bases between. This CDR3 reads CASSQEGGGSPLTLHF. CDR3 bases: TGTGCCAGCAGCCAGGAAGGGGGAGGGTCCCCACTTACCCTCCACTTT.

V gene TRBV5-1 combines with J gene TRBJ2-5; a possible D gene is TRBD2 (5 bases). V was shortened by 4 bases and J by 5 bases, with 18 bases between the two germline ends. The CDR3 is made up of 15 amino acids. Looked up from germline, CDR1 is SGHRS and CDR2 is YFSETQ. The CDR3 coding sequence is TGCGCCAGCAGCCAACCGGGGAGCCGAACGGAGACCCAGTACTTC. It is translated as CASSQPGSRTETQYF.

The chain's CDR3 is CASSVAGDNSPLHF. The CDR3 bases are TGTGCCAGCAGCGTGGCCGGGGACAATTCACCCCTCCACTTT. The V and J genes are TRBV9 and TRBJ1-6; maybe TRBD1 (5 bases). Germline CDR1 and CDR2: SGDLS and YYNGEE. This CDR3 is built from 14 residues. Between the trimmed V and J ends, which lost 2 bases and 7 bases, there was a span of 10 bases.

The chain is built from TRBV29-1 and TRBJ1-2; D not certain. CDR3 size: 8 residues. V was shortened by 4 bases and J by 11 bases, with 5 bases between the two germline ends. The germline V gene has CDR1 SQVTM and CDR2 ANQGSEA. DNA for the CDR3: TGCAGCGTTGGACAATACACCTTC. It codes for CSVGQYTF.